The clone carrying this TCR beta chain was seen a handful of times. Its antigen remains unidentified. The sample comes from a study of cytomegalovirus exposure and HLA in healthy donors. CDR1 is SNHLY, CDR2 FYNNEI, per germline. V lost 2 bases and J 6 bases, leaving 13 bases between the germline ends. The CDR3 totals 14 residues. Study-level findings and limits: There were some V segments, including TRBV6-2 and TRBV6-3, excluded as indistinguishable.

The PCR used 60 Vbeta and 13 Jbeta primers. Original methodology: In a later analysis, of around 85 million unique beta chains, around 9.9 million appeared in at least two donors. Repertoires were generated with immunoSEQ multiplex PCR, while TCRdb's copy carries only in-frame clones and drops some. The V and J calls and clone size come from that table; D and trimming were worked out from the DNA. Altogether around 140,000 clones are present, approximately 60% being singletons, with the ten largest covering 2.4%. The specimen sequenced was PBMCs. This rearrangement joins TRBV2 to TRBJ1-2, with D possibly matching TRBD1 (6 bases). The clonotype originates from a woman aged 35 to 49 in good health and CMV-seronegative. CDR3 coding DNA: TGTGCCAGCAGTGAAAGAGTGGGGGCCAATGGCTACACCTTC. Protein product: CASSERVGANGYTF.